These 21 T cell receptor beta chains share one sample of origin, sequenced in a study of T cells after yellow fever vaccination. TCRdb independently ran MiXCR on the 5' RACE reads; one entry per CDR3 protein. The data contain some 350,000 distinct CDR3 sequences, roughly 8.7% of them singletons. Sample: PBMCs, taken on the day of the first yellow fever vaccination. The source of these receptors is a man aged 18 to 29 who received the YFV17D yellow fever vaccine.

This clonotype appeared a few times. The chain couples TRBV5-6 to TRBJ1-5; unclear D gene. This CDR3 is built from 12 residues. Looked up from germline, CDR1 is SGHDT and CDR2 is YYEEEE. Trimming stripped 2 bases from V and 11 bases from J, with 11 bases between. Here the CDR3 reads CASSLPLRTQHF. In nucleotides, the CDR3 is TGTGCCAGCAGCTTACCCCTTAGGACCCAGCATTTT.

This clonotype was counted ten times or more. This chain joins TRBV4-3 and TRBJ2-3; possibly TRBD1 for D (6 bases). The CDR3 runs 15 residues. The V and J ends lost 5 bases and 3 bases respectively, with 15 bases between them. Germline lookup yields CDR1 LGHNA and CDR2 YSLEER. CDR3 bases: TGCGCCAGCAGCTTCACCTTTACAGGGACAGATACGCAGTATTTT. Protein sequence: CASSFTFTGTDTQYF.

This chain uses TRBV3-1 with TRBJ2-5; D is tentatively TRBD1 or TRBD2 (5 bases each). This CDR3 comprises 18 residues. CDR1 LGHDT and CDR2 YNNKEL come from the germline V gene (reference sequence). Trimming took 0 bases from V and 0 from J, leaving 17 bases between them. In nucleotides, the CDR3 is TGTGCCAGCAGCCAAGAGATCGTGGGGGACGCGTACCAAGAGACCCAGTACTTC. Amino acid sequence: CASSQEIVGDAYQETQYF.

The chain employs TRBV12-3 or TRBV12-4 and TRBJ1-2; possible D gene TRBD1, 5 bases. This CDR3 has 14 residues. Trimming pared 7 bases from V and 5 bases from J, leaving 17 bases between. The CDR3 here is CASKSGARGYGYTF. The CDR3 DNA sequence: TGTGCCAGCAAGTCTGGGGCGCGAGGGTATGGCTACACCTTC.

The table lists this clonotype with many counts. The chain is built from TRBV7-9 and TRBJ2-2, with TRBD2 matching over 9 bases. Germline V gene lookup returns CDR1 SEHNR and CDR2 FQNEAQ (reference sequence). V shed 4 bases and J 5 bases; nucleotides not matched to a gene: 11. The CDR3 runs to 17 residues. The CDR3 nucleotides are TGTGCCAGCAGCTCGACTAGCGGTCCCCTTATAACCGGGGAGCTGTTTTTT. This translates into CASSSTSGPLITGELFF. Complete variable domain (other parts from reference TRBV7-9 and TRBJ2-2): DTGVSQNPRHKITKRGQNVTFRCDPISEHNRLYWYRQTLGQGPEFLTYFQNEAQLEKSRLLSDRFSAERPKGSFSTLEIQRTEQGDSAMYLCASSSTSGPLITGELFFGEGSRLTVL.

This clonotype appeared a few times. The chain carries TRBV6-5 and TRBJ2-7; D ambiguous. CDR1 and CDR2 from the germline V gene are MNHEY and SVGAGI. CDR3 size: 11 residues. V shed 2 bases and J shed 4 bases, with 3 bases lying between them. The CDR3 region is CASSYRYEQYV. CDR3 DNA: TGTGCCAGCAGTTACCGATACGAGCAGTACGTC.

On this clonotype itself: The junction does not match germline at one end; this may be a read error. The rearrangement uses TRBV2 and TRBJ2-5; TRBD2 agrees at 14 bases. Germline CDR1 and CDR2: SNHLY and FYNNEI. The CDR3 is 17 amino acids. CDR3 nucleotides: TGTGCCTGCAGTGTGACTAGCGGGGGGGCCCCCGGGCTGGCCCAGTACTTC. Amino acid sequence: CACSVTSGGAPGLAQYF.

The genes are TRBV20-1 and TRBJ1-1, with TRBD1 identical over 9 bases. The CDR3 runs to 13 residues. The germline V gene has CDR1 DFQATT and CDR2 SNEGSKA (reference sequence). The J segment lost 3 bases and the V segment lost 6 bases, leaving 5 bases of the junction unmatched. The CDR3 nucleotides are TGCAGTGCAGAAGGACAGGGGTACACTGAAGCTTTCTTT. This gives the protein CSAEGQGYTEAFF.

This rearrangement joins TRBV5-1 to TRBJ2-3, with 10 bases fitting TRBD1. Germline V gives CDR1 SGHRS, CDR2 YFSETQ. Unmatched junction bases numbered 16, after V lost 4 bases and J lost 5 bases. The CDR3 contains 18 residues. The CDR3 DNA sequence: TGCGCCAGCAGCGTAGCGGACTCCGGGACAGGGGATGGAGATACGCAGTATTTT. The encoded protein is CASSVADSGTGDGDTQYF.

This clonotype has only a few counts. The chain links TRBV1 to TRBJ2-3; the DNA was not used to check the table's D call, TRBD1. TRBV1 counts as a pseudogene. This CDR3 has 15 amino acids. The CDR3 here is CTSSQDPPVTDTQYF. In nucleotides, the CDR3 is TGCACCAGCAGCCAAGACCCCCCGGTCACAGATACGCAGTATTTT.

As for this clonotype: One end of the junction varies from germline; a read error may be responsible. This chain connects TRBV3-1 to TRBJ2-1; 13 bases fit TRBD2. This CDR3 has 17 residues. CDR1 is LGHDT, CDR2 YNNKEL, per germline (reference sequence). CDR3 region: CATSQDLLAGGYNEQFF. As DNA, the CDR3 is TGTGCCACCAGCCAAGACCTACTAGCGGGGGGGTACAATGAGCAGTTCTTC.

This clonotype was observed a few times. The V call is TRBV10-2, the J call TRBJ1-4; D is unclear. With 4 bases removed from V and 8 bases from J, the gap between germline ends came to 20 bases. Per the germline V gene, CDR1 is WSHSY and CDR2 is SAAADI. This CDR3 comprises 16 residues. The CDR3 here is CASSAVGGRGGEKLFF. The CDR3 coding sequence is TGCGCCAGCAGTGCGGTAGGAGGGCGAGGAGGGGAAAAACTGTTTTTT.

This clonotype was seen a handful of times. The chain combines TRBV2 with TRBJ2-7; the D gene is possibly TRBD2 (5 bases). The CDR3 is 16 amino acids. Per germline, CDR1 SNHLY and CDR2 FYNNEI. V was trimmed by 0 bases and J by 0 bases, leaving 12 bases between them. The CDR3, as DNA: TGTGCCAGCAGTGAAGCGGAGGCCAGTAGCTCCTACGAGCAGTACGTC. This gives the protein CASSEAEASSSYEQYV.

This clonotype was seen more than once but under ten times. The genes are TRBV18 and TRBJ2-7; 7 bases are a match to TRBD1. Per the germline V gene, CDR1 is KGHSH and CDR2 is LQKENI. There are 15 residues in the CDR3. The ends lost 6 bases at V and 2 bases at J; junction bases unmatched: 10. This CDR3 is CASSPVGGSTYEQYF. In DNA, the CDR3 is TGTGCCAGCTCCCCTGTAGGGGGCTCTACCTACGAGCAGTACTTC.

The gene calls are TRBV9 and TRBJ2-4, with D perhaps being TRBD1 or TRBD2 (7 bases each). The V gene's germline CDR1 is SGDLS and CDR2 YYNGEE. CDR3 length equals 17 residues. V was cut by 3 bases and J by 7 bases, with 23 bases left in between. CDR3 DNA: TGTGCCAGCAGCGAGGGGAACCCACGACAGGGAGGGAACATTCAGTACTTC. Amino acid sequence: CASSEGNPRQGGNIQYF. Full variable domain (remainder filled in from reference TRBV9 and TRBJ2-4): DSGVTQTPKHLITATGQRVTLRCSPRSGDLSVYWYQQSLDQGLQFLIQYYNGEERAKGNILERFSAQQFPDLHSELNLSSLELGDSALYFCASSEGNPRQGGNIQYFGAGTRLSVL.

This clonotype has a handful of counts. This rearrangement joins TRBV20-1 to TRBJ2-4; D perhaps matches TRBD2 (6 bases). The germline CDR1 and CDR2 sequences are DFQATT and SNEGSKA (reference sequence). Trimming stripped 0 bases from V and 3 bases from J, with 12 bases between. The CDR3 spans 15 residues. CDR3 sequence reads: CSARDPRGGKNIQYF. CDR3 sequence (DNA): TGCAGTGCTAGAGATCCCCGGGGAGGCAAAAACATTCAGTACTTC.

This chain connects TRBV18 to TRBJ1-1, with a possible D match to TRBD1 (5 bases). The CDR3 spans 12 residues. Between the trimmed V and J ends, which lost 3 bases and 7 bases, there was a span of 9 bases. Germline loops: CDR1 KGHSH, CDR2 LQKENI. The CDR3 loop reads CASSPDSFEAFF. Written as DNA, the CDR3 is TGTGCCAGCTCACCCGACAGTTTTGAAGCTTTCTTT.

V and J are TRBV5-1 and TRBJ1-1; no clear D gene. Germline V gene sequence: CDR1 SGHRS, CDR2 YFSETQ. Trimming shortened V by 5 bases and J by 5 bases, and 16 bases separated the two germline ends. The CDR3 is made up of 14 amino acids. CDR3 residues: CASSRRRVGTEAFF. CDR3 coding DNA: TGCGCCAGCAGTAGGAGGAGGGTGGGGACTGAAGCTTTCTTT.

This clonotype was counted at least ten times. The CDR3 reads CSVARARTDTQYF. CDR3 in DNA: TGCAGCGTTGCCAGGGCAAGGACAGATACGCAGTATTTT. The V call is TRBV29-1, the J call TRBJ2-3; D is possibly TRBD1 (5 bases). The CDR3 consists of 13 residues. Germline V gene data show CDR1 as SQVTM and CDR2 as ANQGSEA. Deletions cut 4 bases from V and 3 bases from J, with 11 bases between.

This clonotype has more than one count but fewer than ten. The chain has TRBV6-2 or TRBV6-3 and TRBJ1-1, with no clear D. This CDR3 contains 11 residues. Trimming removed 2 bases from V and 5 bases from J, with 3 bases in between. The germline CDR1 and CDR2 sequences are MNHEY and SVGEGT. The CDR3 DNA reads as TGTGCCAGCAGTTACCCGACTGAAGCTTTCTTT. Its translation is CASSYPTEAFF.

This chain links TRBV4-1 with TRBJ2-1, with 8 positions matching TRBD2. V dropped 4 bases and J dropped 5; count of bases not matched to a gene: 10. The CDR3 has 16 amino acids. CDR1 MGHRA and CDR2 YSYEKL come from the germline V gene. The CDR3, as DNA: TGCGCCAGCAGCCCCTCGAGAAGCGGGGGAAACAATGAGCAGTTCTTC. Its translation: CASSPSRSGGNNEQFF.